This T cell receptor beta chain stems from a study of PD-1 blockade in classical Hodgkin lymphoma. General study results and limits: Significantly greater TCR diversity emerged by C4D1 in CD4+ cells but not CD8+ cells.

Described time point: cycle 4 day 1 (C4D1), after around six weeks of nivolumab. Every patient was affected by relapse after autologous stem cell transplantation, while exposure to brentuximab vedotin was not uniform. Investigators isolated CD4+ T cells from thawed PBMCs through magnetic negative selection. Patients showed best responses of complete response, partial response or progressive disease. The CDR3 loop spans 14 amino acids. Between the trimmed V and J ends, which lost 6 bases and 7 bases, there was a span of 15 bases. Looked up from germline, CDR1 is SEHNR and CDR2 is FQNEAQ (reference sequence). Comment on this clone: The antigen remains unidentified.

TCRdb's table, derived via immunoSEQ multiplex PCR, lists solely in-frame clones and lacks some. This sample has about 25,000 clones, with over 75% found just once. Sequencing used CD4+ T cells from blood, obtained before the fourth cycle of nivolumab. V gene TRBV7-9 combines with J gene TRBJ1-4; the D gene is possibly TRBD1 (6 bases). This clonotype originated in a human donor with classical Hodgkin lymphoma. CDR3 DNA: TGTGCCAGCAGAACTGGGGGCATCGGTGAAAAACTGTTTTTT. Translation: CASRTGGIGEKLFF.